The sequence of this TCR beta chain was determined in a study of blood T cells in healthy people across ages (dated by TCRdb to between 2014 and 2016). At the level of the whole study: In model experiments, template switching captured roughly one uniquely barcoded TCR beta cDNA molecule for every two T cells. To avoid experimental bias, donors of different ages were spread randomly across the sequencing lanes. Two additional independent replicas of 1 million unique cDNA reads from the same blood draw were analyzed for two donors (one aged 18 to 30 and one aged 80 or older). Using deep sequencing normalized with unique cDNA molecular identifiers, the study measured how TCR beta repertoire diversity changes with age. The donors were split into four age groups: young (average around 15 years), middle-aged (around 37), aged (approximately 60) and long-lived (82).

Comment on this clonotype: Its target antigen remains unknown. No much larger clone is present one base from it, and per-base qualities are unavailable.

Systemically healthy Caucasian individuals from Russia, 39 in total and aged about 6 to 90 years, were included as donors. Each donor gave 9.5 to 10 milliliters of peripheral blood, drawn into EDTA-treated Vacutainer tubes. Ficoll-Paque density-gradient centrifugation was used to isolate PBMCs, with at least 6.5 million per sample. Total RNA was extracted from PBMCs with Trizol reagent, with at least 6 micrograms obtained per sample. For every donor, flow cytometry on a PBMC aliquot measured the percentage of naive CD45RAhigh/CD27high T cells. V is reduced by 4 bases and J by 8 bases, leaving a spacing of 13 bases between them. CDR1 and CDR2, looked up from the germline V gene, are KGHDR and SFDVKD. Counted from cysteine to phenylalanine, this CDR3 has 13 amino acids. The read is trimmed to its CDR3 DNA, 39 bases read in frame from base 1. The library was generated by 5' RACE. A second roughly 7 to 12 cycle PCR used a sample-barcoded 5' primer and a J-beta primer mix. A template-switch 5' adaptor carrying 12 random nucleotides introduced a unique molecular identifier onto each TCR beta cDNA molecule. Each sample yielded at least 2.5 million CDR3-containing paired-end reads. First-strand cDNA was synthesized from all RNA with the Mint cDNA synthesis kit, primed by a TRBC-specific oligonucleotide. After uracil-DNA glycosylase treatment, a first 18-cycle PCR used universal primers M1SS and BC2_uni_R on all cDNA. For the original study's pipeline: Each sample was normalized by randomly selecting 1 million high-quality reads, each carrying a distinct molecular identifier. Reads with shared molecular identifiers were discarded instead of being binned into consensus sequences. MiTCR, run with a Q25 quality threshold and the strictest error-elimination algorithm, handled CDR3 identification, clonotype clustering and error correction. A nonparametric unseen species model using Euler transformation provided a lower-bound estimate of total TCR beta diversity. TCRdb reworked the public reads: Q25 trimming with fastp, MiXCR clone assembly, productive beta chains retained. For every CDR3 protein sequence, its rows merge into one entry that carries the most common genes and DNA. The V and J calls follow TCRdb's processing rather than the paper's. The sample includes 1.5 million to 2 million distinct CDR3 sequences, with around 40% observed a single time. About 23% of the sample goes to the ten largest clones.

Here is what the overall study found, with its caveats: Donor CMV infection status was unknown, potentially confounding age-related changes in expanded clonotypes. Compared with the aged group, the long-lived group had more naive CD4+ T cells, fewer expanded clones and increased TCR diversity, suggesting age selection. The percentage of naive T cells measured by flow cytometry correlated strongly with observed TCR beta diversity. Total diversity estimates from one million sequenced T cells were considered lower bounds and underestimates. As age increased, observed TCR beta diversity per million T cells dropped in a roughly linear way, and a significant reduction was already evident by age 40. Bulk unsorted PBMC profiling prevented conclusive comparison of naive and antigen-experienced compartments.

The chain couples TRBV24-1 to TRBJ1-2, with the D gene not clear enough to name. The sequenced sample consisted of blood. The TCR comes from a human donor in good health. The encoded CDR3 is CATSEVGLNGYTF. In nucleotides, the sequence is TGTGCCACCAGTGAAGTAGGTTTGAACGGCTACACCTTC.